The clone carrying this T cell receptor (beta chain) was detected only once. Germline CDR1 SGHTA, CDR2 FQGNSA. The CDR3 covers 17 residues. Trimming took off 5 bases at V and 0 bases at J, with 19 bases between the two ends. Here immunoSEQ multiplex PCR was the method, and the copy in TCRdb shows in-frame clones only, minus some. The repertoire has approximately 49,000 clones, 90% of them found once; the top ten carry under 6.5%. The data originate from a study of T cell changes during pregnancy in multiple sclerosis. The material sequenced was peripheral blood, taken after pregnancy. The chain joins TRBV7-2 to TRBJ1-1; possible D gene TRBD1, 5 bases. This TCR derives from a female donor in good health, enrolled as a control in a pregnancy study. CDR3 in amino acids: CASSRYALGGLNTEAFF. In DNA form, the CDR3 reads TGTGCCAGCAGCCGGTACGCGCTGGGGGGGTTGAACACTGAAGCTTTCTTT.